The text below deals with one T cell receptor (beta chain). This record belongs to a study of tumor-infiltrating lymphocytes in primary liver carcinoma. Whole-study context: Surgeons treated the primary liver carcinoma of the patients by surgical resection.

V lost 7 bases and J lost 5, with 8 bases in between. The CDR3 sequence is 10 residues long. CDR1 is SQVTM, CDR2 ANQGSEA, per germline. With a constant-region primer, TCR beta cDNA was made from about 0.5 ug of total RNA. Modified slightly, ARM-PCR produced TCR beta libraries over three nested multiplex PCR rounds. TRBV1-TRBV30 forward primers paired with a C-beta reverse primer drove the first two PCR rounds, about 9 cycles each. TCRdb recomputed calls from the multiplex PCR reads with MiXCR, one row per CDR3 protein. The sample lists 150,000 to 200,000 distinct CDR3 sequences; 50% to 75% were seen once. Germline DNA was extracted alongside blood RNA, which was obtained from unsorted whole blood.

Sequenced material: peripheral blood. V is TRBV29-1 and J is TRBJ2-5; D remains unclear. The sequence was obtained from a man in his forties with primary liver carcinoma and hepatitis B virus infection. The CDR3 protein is CSALWETQYF. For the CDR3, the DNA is TGCAGCGCACTATGGGAGACCCAGTACTTC.